This TCR beta chain appears in the sequencing data of a study of T cell changes during pregnancy in multiple sclerosis. Trimming took off 6 bases at V and 2 bases at J, with 11 bases between the two ends. Germline lookup yields CDR1 MNHEY and CDR2 SVGAGI. The CDR3 sequence is 14 residues long. Sequencing was performed with immunoSEQ multiplex PCR; in TCRdb, only in-frame clones are kept and a portion is missing. The sample includes roughly 37,000 clones, 92% of them seen just once. This specimen consisted of CD8+ T cells from peripheral blood mononuclear cells, obtained before pregnancy. The sequence was obtained from a female donor with multiple sclerosis, enrolled in a pregnancy study. This chain connects TRBV6-5 to TRBJ2-1, with D unresolved. The CDR3 loop reads CASSPERTYNEQFF. The CDR3 coding sequence is TGTGCCAGCAGCCCCGAGAGGACCTACAATGAGCAGTTCTTC.